This TCR beta chain was captured by sequencing in a study of human T cells and chemical hapten exposure. TCRdb redid the calling of the RACE reads with MiXCR, one entry per CDR3 protein. The sample lists under 110,000 distinct CDR3 sequences, roughly 12% occurring once. Time point meaning: pre-sensitization, week 0. The treatment here: therapeutic diphenylcyclopropenone sensitization with weekly scalp DPC. This clonotype turned up a few times. CDR3 size: 12 residues. V was pared by 4 bases and J by 9 bases, with 12 bases between. The chain recombines TRBV12-3 or TRBV12-4 with TRBJ2-5; D is possibly TRBD1 or TRBD2 (5 bases each). The sequence came from a woman between 50 and 59 years old with alopecia areata. Some clones in this sample may be carry-over from other donors' samples. The sequenced sample was whole blood, obtained in connection with sensitization to the hapten diphenylcyclopropenone (DPC). The CDR3 DNA sequence: TGTGCCAGCAGTTCGGGGCCCGCCTCCCAGTACTTC. This codes for CASSSGPASQYF.